Below, 4 T cell receptor beta chains from the same sample are listed, as sequenced in a study of shared clonotypes between healthy human individuals. Libraries were prepared by immunoSEQ multiplex PCR; TCRdb keeps only in-frame clonotypes and omits some of them. The sample lists 2 million to 2.5 million clones, about nine tenths seen once, with 0.37% in the top ten. Sequenced material: naive CD4+ T cells from PBMCs. Indicated subset: CD45RA+ positively selected. These receptors were taken from a man younger than 35 in good health. Some clones in this sample may be carry-over from other donors' samples.

This clone showed up just once. The chain is built from TRBV7-9 and TRBJ2-7, with 8 bases that match TRBD1. Trimming removed 2 bases from V and 7 bases from J; junction bases left unmatched: 10. Germline V gene sequence: CDR1 SEHNR, CDR2 FQNEAQ (reference sequence). The length of the CDR3 is 15 residues. The CDR3 protein is CASSLRGQAIREQYF. The CDR3 DNA sequence: TGTGCCAGCAGCTTAAGGGGACAGGCCATCAGGGAGCAGTACTTC.

This chain uses TRBV7-6 with TRBJ2-7, with 8 positions matching TRBD2. Looked up from germline, CDR1 is SGHVS and CDR2 is FNYEAQ. The J segment lost 2 bases and the V segment lost 1 base, leaving 4 bases of the junction unmatched. The CDR3 covers 15 residues. Here the CDR3 DNA reads TGTGCCAGCAGCTTAGAAACTAGCGGCGCCTACGAGCAGTACTTC. This codes for CASSLETSGAYEQYF.

This clone has a single count. The gene calls are TRBV5-4 and TRBJ2-5; 14 bases align to TRBD2. CDR1 is SGHNT and CDR2 is YYREEE in the germline V gene (reference sequence). The CDR3 is made up of 16 amino acids. V shed 3 bases and J 5 bases; nucleotides not matched to a gene: 6. CDR3 DNA sequence: TGTGCCAGCAGCTACGGGACTAGCGGGAGTGGGGAGACCCAGTACTTC. This gives the protein CASSYGTSGSGETQYF.

V is TRBV6-5 and J is TRBJ2-5; D is perhaps TRBD2 (6 bases). This CDR3 region has 13 residues. V gave up 2 bases and J gave up 5 bases, with 9 bases separating them. Germline CDR1 is MNHEY and CDR2 is SVGAGI. CDR3 coding DNA: TGTGCCAGCAGTTACGGGGGGAGCGAGACCCAGTACTTC. Translation: CASSYGGSETQYF.